This T cell receptor (beta chain) stems from a study of CD8 T cells in Susac syndrome. Across the study: When blood was collected, patients with Susac syndrome were therapy-naive, were taking corticosteroids, or were receiving intravenous immunoglobulin alone. Points from the study as a whole: CD8+ clones in Susac expanded most in TEMRA cells and active patients.

Blood CD8+ and CD4+ T cells underwent high-throughput TCR beta sequencing. TEMRA cells were enriched by FACS, while CD8+ and CD4+ T cells were obtained through a negative isolation that was performed magnetically. V was cut by 2 bases and J by 5 bases, with 16 bases left in between. The germline V gene has CDR1 SEHNR and CDR2 FQNEAQ (reference sequence). CDR3 length equals 15 residues. The authors reverse transcribed 0.5 to 1 ug RNA with random hexamers. TCRdb passed the immunoSEQ multiplex PCR reads through MiXCR, listing each CDR3 protein once. The top ten hold roughly 0.46% of the sample, which has 80,000 to 90,000 distinct CDR3 sequences, 95% seen once. As concerns this clonotype: Its target is not known.

The chain recombines TRBV7-9 with TRBJ2-7; D may correspond to TRBD1 or TRBD2 (6 bases each). The receptor was derived from a human donor with Susac syndrome. Material: CD8+ T cells from PBMCs. CDR3 in DNA: TGTGCCAGCAGCTTACCCCGGGGGCCGGTGGACGAGCAGTACTTC. This translates into CASSLPRGPVDEQYF.